This TCR beta chain was profiled in a study of blood T cells in healthy people across ages. Combining a sample-barcoded 5' primer with a J-beta primer mix, a second PCR ran for roughly 7 to 12 cycles. One entry per CDR3 protein results from TCRdb running MiXCR on the 5' RACE reads. The sample has 600,000 to 850,000 distinct CDR3 sequences, 40% to 45% seen once. The material sequenced was blood. The source of this sequence is a woman aged 55-70 years in good health.

CDR3: CASSRGREGNEQYF. The DNA of the CDR3 is TGTGCCAGCAGCCGCGGGCGGGAGGGGAATGAGCAGTACTTC. This chain links TRBV6-6 with TRBJ2-5, with 9 bases aligning to TRBD2. Trimming at V came to 6 bases and at J to 11 bases, leaving 13 bases not matched to a gene. This CDR3 has 14 residues. CDR1 is MNHNY and CDR2 is SVGAGI in the germline V gene (reference sequence).